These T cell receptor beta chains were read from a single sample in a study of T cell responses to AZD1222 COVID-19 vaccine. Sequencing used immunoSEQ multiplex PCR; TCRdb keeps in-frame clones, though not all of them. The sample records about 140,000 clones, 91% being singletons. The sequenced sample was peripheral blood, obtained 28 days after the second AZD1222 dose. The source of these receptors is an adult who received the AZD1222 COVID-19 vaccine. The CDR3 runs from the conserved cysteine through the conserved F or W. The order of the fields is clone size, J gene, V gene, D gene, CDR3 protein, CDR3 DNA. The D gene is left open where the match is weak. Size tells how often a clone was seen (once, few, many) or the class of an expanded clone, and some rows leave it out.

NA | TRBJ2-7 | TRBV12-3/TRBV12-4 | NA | CASSIQGPYEQYF | TGTGCCAGCAGCATACAGGGCCCCTACGAGCAGTACTTC
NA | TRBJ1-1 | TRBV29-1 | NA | CSARQTENTEAFF | TGCAGCGCGCGACAAACCGAGAACACTGAAGCTTTCTTT
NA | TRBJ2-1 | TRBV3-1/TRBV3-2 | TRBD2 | CASSRIRGGGNNEQFF | TGTGCCAGCAGCCGTATACGGGGCGGGGGAAACAATGAGCAGTTCTTC
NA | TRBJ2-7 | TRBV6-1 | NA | CASSERAGVGYEQYF | TGTGCCAGCAGTGAAAGGGCAGGGGTTGGGTACGAGCAGTACTTC
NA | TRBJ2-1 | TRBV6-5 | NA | CASSYGSGERVNEQFF | TGTGCCAGCAGTTACGGGAGCGGAGAGAGGGTCAATGAGCAGTTCTTC
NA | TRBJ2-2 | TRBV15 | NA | CATSRDRGITGELFF | TGTGCCACCAGCAGAGATCGGGGAATCACCGGGGAGCTGTTTTTT
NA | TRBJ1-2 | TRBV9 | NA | CASSLSTGRAYGYTF | TGTGCCAGCAGCCTTTCGACAGGTCGAGCCTATGGCTACACCTTC
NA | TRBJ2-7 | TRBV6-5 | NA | CASWDTYEQYF | TGTGCCAGCTGGGACACCTACGAGCAGTACTTC
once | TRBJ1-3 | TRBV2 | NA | CASSDFQYGNTIYF | TGTGCCAGCAGTGACTTCCAATACGGAAACACCATATATTTT
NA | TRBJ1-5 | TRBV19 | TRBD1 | CASSTGTGGGQPQHF | TGTGCCAGTAGCACCGGGACAGGGGGAGGTCAGCCCCAGCATTTT
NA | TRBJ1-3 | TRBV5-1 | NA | CASSITGTFSGNTIYF | TGCGCCAGCAGCATAACAGGGACCTTCTCTGGAAACACCATATATTTT
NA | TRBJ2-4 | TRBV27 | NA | CASSPSVAGGNIQYF | TGTGCCAGCAGTCCATCTGTGGCCGGAGGGAACATTCAGTACTTC